This TCR beta chain was sequenced during a study of blood T cell repertoires in COVID-19. V trimming: 1 base; J trimming: 10 bases; junction bases outside the gene matches: 6. In germline, CDR1 is SGHNT, CDR2 YENEEA. The CDR3 runs to 13 residues. Donors were grouped by their self-reported clinical history. Original methodology: Nucleated cell counts were estimated from reference gene primer amplification. Repertoires were generated with immunoSEQ multiplex PCR, while TCRdb's copy carries only in-frame clones and drops some. V and J calls plus clone size are reproduced from that table; the DNA served to infer D and trimming. The sample carries 400,000 to 450,000 clones, about 90% recorded once.

The chain couples TRBV11-3 to TRBJ1-1, with 7 bases aligning to TRBD1. The TCR was taken from a young man who had recovered from COVID-19. Sequences were obtained from PBMCs or T cells enriched from blood (not recorded which). DNA for the CDR3: TGTGCCAGCAGCTTAGGCACAGGGGAAGGAGCTTTCTTT. This sequence encodes CASSLGTGEGAFF.